The clone carrying this TCR beta chain was detected many times. From 350 to 500 ng of RNA, a library with molecular barcoded alpha/delta and beta/gamma adaptors was made. TCRdb fed the reads into MiXCR, producing one record per CDR3 protein. Here the sample spans tens of thousands of distinct CDR3 sequences, 18% being singletons. This record comes from a study of read filtering for tumor transcriptome and immune sequencing. Trimming took off 1 base at V and 8 bases at J, with 12 bases between the two ends. This CDR3 is built from 14 residues. From germline, CDR1 is SGHRS and CDR2 YFSETQ. J is TRBJ2-2 and V is TRBV5-1; D gene unclear. This clonotype was sampled from a donor at least 40 years old with multiple myeloma. Material: a population of CD138-negative cells sorted from bone marrow. For the CDR3, the DNA is TGCGCCAGCAGCTTGATAGCCTCCGTGGGGGAGCTGTTTTTT. Translating it yields CASSLIASVGELFF.